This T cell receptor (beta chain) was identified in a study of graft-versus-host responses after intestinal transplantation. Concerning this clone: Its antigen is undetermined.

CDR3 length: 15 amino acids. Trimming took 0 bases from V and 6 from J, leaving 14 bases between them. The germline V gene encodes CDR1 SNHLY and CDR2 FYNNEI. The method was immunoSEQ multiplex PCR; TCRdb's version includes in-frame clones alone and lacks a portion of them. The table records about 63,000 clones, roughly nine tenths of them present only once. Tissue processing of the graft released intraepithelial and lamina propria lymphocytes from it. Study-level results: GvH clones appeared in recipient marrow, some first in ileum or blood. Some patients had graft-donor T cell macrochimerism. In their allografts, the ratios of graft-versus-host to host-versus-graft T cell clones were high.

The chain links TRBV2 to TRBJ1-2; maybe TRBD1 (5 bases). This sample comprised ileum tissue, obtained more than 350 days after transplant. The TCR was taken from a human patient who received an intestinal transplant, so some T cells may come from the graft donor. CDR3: CASSEAQGEGNGYTF. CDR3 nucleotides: TGTGCCAGCAGTGAAGCCCAGGGCGAGGGGAATGGCTACACCTTC.